The 26 T cell receptor beta chains below all came from one sample that was sequenced in a study of regulatory T cells in long-lasting Graves disease. Time point in this sample: persistent/refractory GD, antithyroid drugs over 5 years with positive TRAb. PBMC-extracted RNA yielded the TCR library. Building of the TCR beta libraries involved iRepertoire HTBI primers and Arm-PCR of CDR3 regions. TCRdb re-analysed the multiplex PCR reads in MiXCR, keeping a single row per CDR3 protein. Of around 450,000 distinct CDR3 sequences listed, approximately 21% are singletons. The material was peripheral blood mononuclear cells (PBMCs), obtained when the disease was refractory, from a patient treated with antithyroid drugs. Receptors originate from a female donor with Graves disease.

This clonotype was counted many times. The V gene is TRBV4-2, the J gene TRBJ2-5, with D perhaps matching TRBD2 (6 bases). The CDR3 extends over 15 amino acids. The V and J ends lost 4 bases and 2 bases respectively, with 14 bases between them. Germline values: CDR1 LGHNA, CDR2 YNFKEQ. CDR3 amino acids: CASSLTLAIQETQYF. In DNA, the CDR3 is TGTGCCAGCAGCCTCACACTAGCCATACAAGAGACCCAGTACTTC.

This chain links TRBV5-1 with TRBJ2-5; no firm D call. Germline V gene sequence: CDR1 SGHRS, CDR2 YFSETQ. This CDR3 has 13 residues. The CDR3 loop reads CVSSPEYQETQYF. The CDR3 coding sequence is TGCGTCAGTTCCCCGGAGTACCAAGAGACCCAGTACTTC.

This clonotype was observed a few times. The rearrangement joins TRBV5-1 to TRBJ2-7, with 9 nucleotides matching TRBD1. The V segment lost 6 bases and the J segment 5 bases; nucleotides outside the gene matches: 12. The CDR3 totals 15 residues. Germline V gene lookup returns CDR1 SGHRS and CDR2 YFSETQ. The CDR3 loop reads CASTTTGTGSHEQYF. The CDR3 DNA follows: TGCGCCAGCACCACCACCGGGACAGGGTCTCACGAGCAGTACTTC.

The sample holds a few counts of this clonotype. This chain links TRBV9 with TRBJ1-4; D is unclear. Trimming removed 0 bases at V and 7 bases at J, with 13 bases between. The CDR3 covers 15 residues. Per the germline V gene, CDR1 is SGDLS and CDR2 is YYNGEE. CDR3 bases: TGTGCCAGCAGCGTAGGTGGCGGGGAGGTTGAAAAACTGTTTTTT. Translating it yields CASSVGGGEVEKLFF.

The chain recombines TRBV6-5 with TRBJ1-1, with 8 bases identical to TRBD1. The CDR3 contains 13 residues. The germline gives CDR1 MNHEY, CDR2 SVGAGI. The ends lost 2 bases at V and 12 bases at J; junction bases unmatched: 8. CDR3 amino acids: CASSYGMDRESFF. Written as DNA, the CDR3 is TGTGCCAGCAGTTACGGGATGGACAGGGAGTCTTTCTTT.

Here the CDR3 reads CASGLVRGVAGDTQYF. CDR3 DNA: TGTGCTAGTGGTTTGGTACGAGGAGTAGCAGGGGATACGCAGTATTTT. The chain carries TRBV12-5 and TRBJ2-3, with a weak D call TRBD1 (5 bases). Germline V gene sequence: CDR1 LGHNT, CDR2 FRNRAP. The CDR3 length is 16 residues. V was clipped by 0 bases and J by 6 bases, with 16 bases between them.

This clonotype has more than one count but fewer than ten. The rearrangement links TRBV7-8 to TRBJ2-7; D not resolved. Trimming removed 5 bases at V and 0 bases at J, with 11 bases between. The CDR3 has 14 residues. The germline gives CDR1 SGHVS, CDR2 FQNEAQ. The CDR3 here is CASSLTMNSYEQYF. DNA for the CDR3: TGTGCCAGCAGCCTTACTATGAACTCCTACGAGCAGTACTTC.

The chain carries TRBV7-9 and TRBJ1-1; no definite D call. CDR3 length: 14 residues. Trimming removed 5 bases from V and 1 base from J, with 11 bases in between. CDR1 and CDR2 from the germline V gene are SEHNR and FQNEAQ (reference sequence). DNA of the CDR3: TGTGCCAGCAGCCCGCAGGACGAGAACACTGAAGCTTTCTTT. Protein sequence: CASSPQDENTEAFF.

This chain connects TRBV14 to TRBJ2-7; 7 nucleotides line up with TRBD2. The CDR3 runs 17 residues. V was pared by 1 base and J by 1 base, with 10 bases of the junction left unmatched. Germline V gene lookup returns CDR1 SGHDN and CDR2 FVKESK. CDR3 nucleotides: TGTGCCAGCAGCCAAGTTCTCTACCCTAGCGGTTCCTACGAGCAGTACTTC. Protein: CASSQVLYPSGSYEQYF.

CDR3 coding DNA: TGCGCCAGCAGCCAAGCCTCAGGGTTGTTAGAGACCCAGTACTTC. As protein: CASSQASGLLETQYF. This chain joins TRBV4-1 and TRBJ2-5; D may be TRBD1 (5 bases). Trimming removed 1 base from V and 4 bases from J, with 13 bases in between. The germline gives CDR1 MGHRA, CDR2 YSYEKL. CDR3 length: 15 residues.

This clonotype was seen at least ten times. This sequence joins TRBV28 and TRBJ2-5; D gene uncertain. V was trimmed by 7 bases and J by 2 bases, leaving 14 bases between them. Germline V gives CDR1 MDHEN, CDR2 SYDVKM. The CDR3 runs to 14 residues. CDR3 in DNA: TGTGCCAGCATTAGCCCCGAACATCAAGAGACCCAGTACTTC. Its protein product is CASISPEHQETQYF.

The chain employs TRBV19 and TRBJ2-5; D gene uncertain. Germline loops: CDR1 LNHDA, CDR2 SQIVND (reference sequence). The CDR3 spans 13 residues. The V and J ends lost 3 bases and 5 bases respectively, with 10 bases between them. The CDR3 loop is CASSMRHGETQYF. CDR3 in DNA: TGTGCCAGTAGTATGCGACACGGGGAGACCCAGTACTTC.

Comments on this clonotype: Germline and junction disagree at one end, which may indicate a read error. This rearrangement joins TRBV11-1 to TRBJ1-2; tentatively, D is TRBD1 (6 bases). Germline V gives CDR1 SGHAT, CDR2 FQDESV (reference sequence). This CDR3 has 13 amino acids. Written as DNA, the CDR3 is TGTGCCAGCAGCTTAAGGACGGGGGCTCCGAGAGACTTC. Translating it yields CASSLRTGAPRDF.

In its sample, this clonotype was seen a few times. V and J are TRBV6-5 and TRBJ2-5; a possible D gene is TRBD2 (6 bases). There are 15 residues in the CDR3. Germline CDR1 reads MNHEY; CDR2 reads SVGAGI. V was clipped by 4 bases and J by 5 bases, with 17 bases between them. The CDR3, as DNA: TGTGCCAGCAGTTGCTCGGGACGGGCGGGGGAGACCCAGTACTTC. As protein: CASSCSGRAGETQYF.

A word on this clonotype: Since a much larger clone is just one base distant, this may be a read error. The gene calls are TRBV28 and TRBJ1-4; 8 bases fit TRBD1. Germline CDR1 is MDHEN and CDR2 is SYDVKM. The CDR3 runs 18 residues. With V trimmed by 4 bases and J by 8 bases, 18 bases remained unmatched. The CDR3 DNA is TGTGCCAGCAGTTCGGACAGGGAGGATCCTCGAGTCTGGGAAAAACTGTTTTTT. Translation gives CASSSDREDPRVWEKLFF.

The chain carries TRBV10-3 and TRBJ1-1; the D is unclear. The germline V gene encodes CDR1 ENHRY and CDR2 SYGVKD. V was shortened by 10 bases and J by 1 base, with 13 bases between the two germline ends. This CDR3 has 13 amino acids. Here the CDR3 DNA reads TGTGCCACGGTAGGAGAGTCGAACACTGAAGCTTTCTTT. Its protein is CATVGESNTEAFF.

Note on this clonotype: The junction differs from germline at one of its ends, possibly a read error. The chain joins TRBV5-1 to TRBJ2-5; 8 nucleotides match TRBD1. Germline V gene sequence: CDR1 SGHRS, CDR2 YFSETQ. The CDR3 contains 15 residues. CDR3 sequence: CASSGGTGLQEAQYF. In DNA form, the CDR3 reads TGCGCCAGCAGCGGCGGGACAGGCCTACAAGAGGCCCAGTACTTC.

About this clonotype itself: A much larger clone differs from this one at a single base, so this may be a read error. This chain uses TRBV6-2 or TRBV6-3 with TRBJ1-2; TRBD1 matches 8 bases. In germline, CDR1 is MNHEY, CDR2 SVGEGT. The CDR3 has 14 residues. The CDR3 nucleotides read TGTGCCAGCAGTTACTTACAGGGGGGTCAAGGCTACGCCTTC. This gives the protein CASSYLQGGQGYAF.

There are many counts of this clonotype. The chain links TRBV24-1 to TRBJ2-5; 8 bases map to TRBD1. Germline CDR1 and CDR2: KGHDR and SFDVKD. The ends lost 10 bases at V and 4 bases at J; junction bases unmatched: 7. The CDR3 spans 13 residues. This CDR3 reads CATAPGQAETQYF. In DNA form, the CDR3 reads TGTGCCACGGCCCCGGGACAGGCAGAGACCCAGTACTTC.

The chain recombines TRBV11-1 with TRBJ2-5, with 15 bases lining up with TRBD2. Germline-derived CDR1 and CDR2 are SGHAT and FQDESV (reference sequence). The ends lost 5 bases at V and 5 bases at J; junction bases unmatched: 9. CDR3 length: 17 residues. The CDR3: CASSPGTSGRPQETQYF. The CDR3 DNA sequence: TGTGCCAGCAGCCCGGGGACTAGCGGGAGGCCCCAGGAGACCCAGTACTTC.

In its sample, this clonotype was seen many times. V and J are TRBV20-1 and TRBJ1-6; TRBD1 matches 7 bases. Per germline, CDR1 DFQATT and CDR2 SNEGSKA (reference sequence). The CDR3 sequence is 16 residues long. Germline trimming cut 0 bases from V and 7 bases from J; bases unmatched to any gene: 9. This CDR3 is CSARDPTRGQNSPLHF. CDR3 bases: TGCAGTGCTAGAGATCCGACTAGGGGGCAGAATTCACCCCTCCACTTT.

The chain employs TRBV30 and TRBJ1-2; possible D gene TRBD1, 6 bases. Germline V gene sequence: CDR1 GTSNPN, CDR2 SVGIG (reference sequence). Deletions cut 8 bases from V and 0 bases from J, with 10 bases between. The CDR3 totals 12 residues. The CDR3 spells CAGEGANYGYTF. CDR3 DNA sequence: TGTGCCGGGGAGGGGGCTAACTATGGCTACACCTTC.

This clonotype was seen ten or more times. The rearrangement uses TRBV7-3 and TRBJ1-1, with 7 positions matching TRBD1. V shed 5 bases, J shed 0 bases, and the junction held 3 bases outside the gene matches. Per germline, CDR1 SGHTA and CDR2 FQGTGA. The CDR3 consists of 14 residues. CDR3 sequence: CASSRDSLNTEAFF. For the CDR3, the DNA is TGTGCCAGCAGCCGGGACAGCTTGAACACTGAAGCTTTCTTT.

The chain joins TRBV7-2 to TRBJ2-3; D is unclear. V was pared by 2 bases and J by 4 bases, with 13 bases between. CDR3 size: 15 residues. The germline V gene has CDR1 SGHTA and CDR2 FQGNSA. The CDR3 protein is CASSLSIDSSDTQYF. DNA of the CDR3: TGTGCCAGCAGCTTATCTATCGATAGCTCAGATACGCAGTATTTT.

This chain links TRBV6-1 with TRBJ1-5; 8 nucleotides match TRBD1. Germline lookup yields CDR1 MNHNS and CDR2 SASEGT. The CDR3 covers 13 residues. After removal of 5 bases from V and 6 bases from J, the junction contained 3 bases not matched to a gene. Written as DNA, the CDR3 is TGTGCCAGCAGTACAGGGGGTAGTCAGCCCCAGCATTTT. Its protein is CASSTGGSQPQHF.

This chain joins TRBV10-3 and TRBJ2-2; 9 bases match TRBD1. J was trimmed by 2 bases and V by 2 bases; bases with no gene match: 3. CDR3 length equals 16 residues. CDR1 and CDR2 (germline): ENHRY, SYGVKD. The CDR3 protein is CAISEGGQGNTGELFF. The CDR3 DNA reads TGTGCCATCAGTGAGGGGGGACAGGGCAACACCGGGGAGCTGTTTTTT.